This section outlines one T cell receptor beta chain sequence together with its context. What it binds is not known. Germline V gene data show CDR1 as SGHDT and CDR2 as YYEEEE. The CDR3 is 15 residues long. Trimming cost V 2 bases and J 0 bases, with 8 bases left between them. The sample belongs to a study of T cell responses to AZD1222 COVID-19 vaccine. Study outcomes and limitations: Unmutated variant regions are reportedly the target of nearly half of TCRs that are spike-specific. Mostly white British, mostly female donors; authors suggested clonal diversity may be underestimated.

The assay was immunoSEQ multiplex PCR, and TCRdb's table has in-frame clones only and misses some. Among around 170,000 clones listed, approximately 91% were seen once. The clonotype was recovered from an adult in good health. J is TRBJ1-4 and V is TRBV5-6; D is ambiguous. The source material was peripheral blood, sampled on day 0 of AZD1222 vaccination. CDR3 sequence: CASSFGFATNEKLFF. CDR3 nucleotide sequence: TGTGCCAGCAGCTTTGGGTTTGCAACTAATGAAAAACTGTTTTTT.